Reported below is one TCR beta chain. These data are taken from a study of tumor T cells in aggressive B-cell lymphoma. V lost 8 bases and J lost 0, with 14 bases in between. The CDR3 extends over 15 amino acids. The germline V gene encodes CDR1 ENHRY and CDR2 SYGVKD. TCRdb keeps only in-frame clones here, not all; method: immunoSEQ multiplex PCR. The top ten clones hold about 3.7% of a sample with roughly 2,600 clones, more than 75% of them seen once. Sequenced input: tumor tissue. This chain connects TRBV10-3 to TRBJ1-5; D is unresolved. The clonotype was recovered from an adult with diffuse large B cell lymphoma. CDR3 DNA sequence: TGTGCCATCGGCCGTGACATCAATAGCAATCAGCCCCAGCATTTT. Encoded protein: CAIGRDINSNQPQHF.